This T cell receptor beta chain was profiled in a study of early T cells in non-severe SARS-CoV-2 infection. This clonotype was picked up a small number of times. The CDR3 covers 15 residues. V lost 5 bases to trimming and J lost 4 bases, with 15 bases between them. The V gene's germline CDR1 is MNHEY and CDR2 SMNVEV (reference sequence). MiXCR, applied by TCRdb to the 5' RACE reads, yields one record per CDR3 protein. The sample gives approximately 58,000 distinct CDR3 sequences, more than 10% of which show up once; about 2.5% is in the top ten. The V and J genes are TRBV27 and TRBJ2-1; tentatively, D is TRBD2 (6 bases). Specimen: whole blood, collected at baseline. This receptor was identified in an adult who was a healthcare worker with PCR-confirmed SARS-CoV-2 infection or an uninfected control (not recorded which). In DNA, the CDR3 is TGTGCCAGCAGTGTTAGCGGCACCGCGTACAATGAGCAGTTCTTC. Translation: CASSVSGTAYNEQFF.